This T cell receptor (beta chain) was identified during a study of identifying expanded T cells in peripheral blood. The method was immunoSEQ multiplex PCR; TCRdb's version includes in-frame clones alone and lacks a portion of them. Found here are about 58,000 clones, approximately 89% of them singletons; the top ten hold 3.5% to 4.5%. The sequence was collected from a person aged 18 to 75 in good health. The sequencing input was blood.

The CDR3 protein is CASRRGGNSYNEQFF. In DNA, the CDR3 is TGTGCCAGCAGGCGCGGGGGGAACTCCTACAATGAGCAGTTCTTC. The chain recombines TRBV6-1 with TRBJ2-1, with TRBD2 matching 8 bases. With V trimmed by 6 bases and J by 0 bases, 4 bases remained unmatched. The CDR3 totals 15 residues. Germline V gene sequence: CDR1 MNHNS, CDR2 SASEGT.